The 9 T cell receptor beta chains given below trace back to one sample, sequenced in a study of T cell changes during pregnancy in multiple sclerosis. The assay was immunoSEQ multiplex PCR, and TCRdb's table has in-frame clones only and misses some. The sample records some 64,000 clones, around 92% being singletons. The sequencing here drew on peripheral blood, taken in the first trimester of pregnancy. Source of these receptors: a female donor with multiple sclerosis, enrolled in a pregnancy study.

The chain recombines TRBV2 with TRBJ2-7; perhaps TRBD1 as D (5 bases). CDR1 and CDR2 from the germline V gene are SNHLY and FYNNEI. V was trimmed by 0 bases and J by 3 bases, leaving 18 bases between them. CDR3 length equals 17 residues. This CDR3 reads CASSEAAGLPSYYEQYF. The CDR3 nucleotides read TGTGCCAGCAGTGAAGCGGCAGGGCTCCCCTCCTACTACGAGCAGTACTTC.

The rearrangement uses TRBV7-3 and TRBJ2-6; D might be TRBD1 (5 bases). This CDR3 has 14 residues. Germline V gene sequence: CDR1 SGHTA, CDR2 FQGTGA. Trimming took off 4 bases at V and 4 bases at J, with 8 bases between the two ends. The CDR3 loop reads CASSSRAGANVLTF. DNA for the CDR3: TGTGCCAGCAGCTCCAGGGCCGGGGCCAACGTCCTGACTTTC.

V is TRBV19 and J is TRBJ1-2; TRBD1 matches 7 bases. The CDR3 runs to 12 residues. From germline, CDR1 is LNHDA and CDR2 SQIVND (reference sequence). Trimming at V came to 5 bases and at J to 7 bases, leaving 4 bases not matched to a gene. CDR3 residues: CASSRQGVGYTF. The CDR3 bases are TGTGCCAGTAGTCGTCAGGGGGTTGGCTACACCTTC. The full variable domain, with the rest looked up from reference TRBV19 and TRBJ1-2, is DGGITQSPKYLFRKEGQNVTLSCEQNLNHDAMYWYRQDPGQGLRLIYYSQIVNDFQKGDIAEGYSVSREKKESFPLTVTSAQKNPTAFYLCASSRQGVGYTFGSGTRLTVV.

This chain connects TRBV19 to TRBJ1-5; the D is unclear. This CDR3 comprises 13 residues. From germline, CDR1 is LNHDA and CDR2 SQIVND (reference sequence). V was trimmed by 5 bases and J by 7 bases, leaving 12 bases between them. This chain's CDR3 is CASSWRVDQPQHF. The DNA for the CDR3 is TGTGCCAGTAGTTGGAGAGTTGACCAGCCCCAGCATTTT.

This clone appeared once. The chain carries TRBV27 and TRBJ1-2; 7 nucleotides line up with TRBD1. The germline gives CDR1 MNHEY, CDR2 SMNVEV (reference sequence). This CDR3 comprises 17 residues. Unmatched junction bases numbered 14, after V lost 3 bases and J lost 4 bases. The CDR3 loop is CASSFSGQAARLYGYTF. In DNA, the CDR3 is TGTGCCAGCAGTTTTTCCGGACAGGCGGCGAGACTCTATGGCTACACCTTC.

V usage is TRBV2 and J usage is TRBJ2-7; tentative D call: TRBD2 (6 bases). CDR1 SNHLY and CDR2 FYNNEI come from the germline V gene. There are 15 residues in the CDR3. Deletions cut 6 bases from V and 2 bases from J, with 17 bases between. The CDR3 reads CASRVAGIIPYEQYF. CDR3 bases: TGTGCCAGCAGAGTTGCGGGGATTATCCCCTACGAGCAGTACTTC.

CDR3: CASSTREGEKLFF. DNA for the CDR3: TGTGCCAGCAGCACCCGGGAGGGTGAAAAACTGTTTTTT. The chain carries TRBV27 and TRBJ1-4, with D unresolved. The CDR3 covers 13 residues. CDR1 and CDR2 from the germline V gene are MNHEY and SMNVEV (reference sequence). Trimming took off 6 bases at V and 7 bases at J, with 12 bases between the two ends.

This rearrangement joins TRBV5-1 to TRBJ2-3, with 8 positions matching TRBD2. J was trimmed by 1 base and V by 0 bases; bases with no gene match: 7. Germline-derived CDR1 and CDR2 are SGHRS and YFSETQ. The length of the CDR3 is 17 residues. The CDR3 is CASSLAGGGLGTDTQYF. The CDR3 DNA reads TGCGCCAGCAGCTTGGCGGGGGGGGGTCTCGGCACAGATACGCAGTATTTT.

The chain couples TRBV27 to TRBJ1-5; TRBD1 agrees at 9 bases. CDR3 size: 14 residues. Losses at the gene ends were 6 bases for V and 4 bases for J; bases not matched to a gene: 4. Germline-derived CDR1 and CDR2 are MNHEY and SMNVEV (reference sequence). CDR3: CASSPGTGNQPQHF. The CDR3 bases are TGTGCCAGCAGCCCCGGGACAGGGAATCAGCCCCAGCATTTT.